This T cell receptor (beta chain) derives from a study of identical twins. There are a few counts of this clonotype. Via MiXCR, TCRdb re-called the 5' RACE reads, giving one row per CDR3 protein. The sample holds under 350,000 distinct CDR3 sequences; over 8.5% are singletons and the top ten take roughly 6.4%. The sample was also linked to a second study, of yellow fever vaccine responses in identical twins.

The sequence came from a woman younger than 30 in good health. The sample comprised CD8+ T cells sorted from blood.

The CDR3 loop is CASSFKGANTEAFF. Here the CDR3 DNA reads TGTGCCAGCAGTTTTAAGGGCGCGAACACTGAAGCTTTCTTT. The chain recombines TRBV27 with TRBJ1-1; no reliable D call. Trimming took 3 bases from V and 1 from J, leaving 9 bases between them. The CDR3 runs 14 residues. Germline lookup yields CDR1 MNHEY and CDR2 SMNVEV (reference sequence).